The clone carrying this T cell receptor (beta chain) was seen a few times. Its antigen is unidentified. Germline lookup yields CDR1 SGHRS and CDR2 YFSETQ. V gave up 6 bases and J gave up 0 bases, with 14 bases separating them. The CDR3 covers 15 residues. The entirety of the isolated RNA underwent reverse transcription, so expressed TCRB transcripts were sequenced. The average read count of naive, central memory and regulatory T cell samples was approximately 3.5 million. Here immunoSEQ multiplex PCR was the method, and the copy in TCRdb shows in-frame clones only, minus some. The sample includes 450,000 or so clones, over 9.5% of them seen just once. This entry belongs to a study of beta chain features in type 1 diabetes. The study's findings and limits: Junctions at VDJ sites from type 1 diabetes patients had fewer insertions and more deletions. In every one of the four CD4+ subsets, TCRB CDR3s were moderately but significantly shorter in Type 1 diabetes patients.

The chain recombines TRBV5-1 with TRBJ2-3; D is possibly TRBD2 (6 bases). The sequenced sample consisted of naive CD4+ T cells from blood. The sequence was collected from a woman in her late teens or twenties in good health. The CDR3 region has the DNA TGCGCCAGCAAGGTATCGGGGGACAGCACAGATACGCAGTATTTT. Translation gives CASKVSGDSTDTQYF.